This T cell receptor beta chain was documented in a study of cytomegalovirus exposure and HLA in healthy donors. Study results and limitations: Reports state that TCR beta sequences accurately predicted most subjects' HLA-A and HLA-B alleles. Available immune exposure information covered CMV serostatus only.

CDR1 MNHEY and CDR2 SVGAGI come from the germline V gene. V shed 6 bases and J 5 bases; nucleotides not matched to a gene: 9. CDR3 length equals 15 residues. Researchers ran the PCR with 60 Vbeta and 13 Jbeta primers. Authors' data handling: In a later analysis, about 9.9 million of 60 million to 80 million unique beta chains occurred in at least two donors. Only in-frame clones appear in the TCRdb table, and some are missing; sequencing was by immunoSEQ multiplex PCR. V and J calls and clone size follow that table, whereas D and trimming were derived from the DNA. The sample has roughly 200,000 clones, over 65% seen once. Comments on this clone: The antigen is unknown.

The source material was PBMCs. V and J are TRBV6-5 and TRBJ2-3; 9 nucleotides align to TRBD2. This receptor was identified in a man aged 40-50 years in good health and CMV-seropositive. CDR3 bases: TGTGCCAGCAGACCCAGAGGCGGGAGGGTAGATACGCAGTATTTT. Protein product: CASRPRGGRVDTQYF.